This note documents a single T cell receptor (beta chain) sequence. The record originates from a study of blood T cell repertoires in COVID-19. Study context: Material from acute and convalescent COVID-19 was sourced from the United States, Italy and Spain. From T cells, B-cell-depleted T cells, or PBMCs came the material, which was cDNA or gDNA.

This CDR3 comprises 14 residues. Trimming shortened V by 5 bases and J by 4 bases, and 9 bases separated the two germline ends. CDR1 and CDR2 from the germline V gene are SNHLY and FYNNEI. Measured with immunoSEQ multiplex PCR; TCRdb has only the in-frame clones, and not every one. The sample holds hundreds of thousands of clones, about nine tenths seen once. Each participant's cohort was designated according to participant-reported clinical history. The study counted Cohort 3 donors as recovered given two negative PCRs, clearance, or symptom resolution. The sample consisted of PBMCs or T cells enriched from blood (not recorded which). The rearrangement uses TRBV2 and TRBJ1-6; D gene unclear. This receptor was identified in a man in his sixties who had recovered from COVID-19. CDR3 sequence (DNA): TGTGCCAGCAGTCGAACACGATATAATTCACCCCTCCACTTT. Translation gives CASSRTRYNSPLHF.